One T cell receptor beta chain is described in this entry. The source of the sample is a study of blood T cell repertoires in COVID-19. Study context: In each case, the material was cDNA or gDNA derived from T cells, B-cell-depleted T cells, or PBMCs.

Trimming cost V 6 bases and J 4 bases; bases outside gene matches: 8. The length of the CDR3 is 15 residues. Germline V gene sequence: CDR1 SNHLY, CDR2 FYNNEI. Generated by immunoSEQ multiplex PCR, the TCRdb table keeps only in-frame clones and is missing some. The sample lists roughly 170,000 clones, 70% to 85% occurring once. Specimen: peripheral blood. The TCR originated in a human donor in a cohort sampled during active COVID-19. This chain uses TRBV2 with TRBJ2-2; 7 bases line up with TRBD1. CDR3 protein: CASRIQGLGTGELFF. The CDR3, as DNA: TGTGCCAGCAGAATACAGGGGCTGGGCACCGGGGAGCTGTTTTTT.